The TCR beta chain described here comes from a study of cytomegalovirus exposure and HLA in healthy donors. PCR used 60 Vbeta primers and 13 Jbeta primers. The repertoire was sequenced with immunoSEQ multiplex PCR; TCRdb's copy has only in-frame clones and lacks some. The data show approximately 140,000 clones, and the top ten clones hold around 2.4%. The CDR3 loop spans 16 amino acids. V dropped 5 bases and J dropped 3 bases, with 17 bases sitting between them. The germline CDR1 and CDR2 sequences are LNHDA and SQIVND (reference sequence). The gene calls are TRBV19 and TRBJ1-5; no clear D gene. Sequencing input: PBMCs. This TCR was sampled from a woman between 18 and 29 years old in good health and CMV-seronegative. The chain's CDR3 is CASSEDGVGFNQPQHF. The CDR3 DNA reads as TGTGCCAGTAGTGAGGACGGGGTGGGGTTCAATCAGCCCCAGCATTTT.